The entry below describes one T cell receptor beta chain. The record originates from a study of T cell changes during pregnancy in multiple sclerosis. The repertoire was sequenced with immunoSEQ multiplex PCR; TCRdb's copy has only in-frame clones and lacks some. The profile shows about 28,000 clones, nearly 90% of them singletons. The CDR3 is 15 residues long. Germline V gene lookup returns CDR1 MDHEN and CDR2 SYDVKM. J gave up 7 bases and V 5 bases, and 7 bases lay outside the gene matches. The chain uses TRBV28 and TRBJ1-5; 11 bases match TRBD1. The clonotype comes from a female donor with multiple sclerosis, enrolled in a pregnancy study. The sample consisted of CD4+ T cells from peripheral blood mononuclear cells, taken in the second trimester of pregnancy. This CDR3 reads CASSEPGTGGQPQHF. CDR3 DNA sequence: TGTGCCAGCAGTGAACCCGGGACAGGGGGACAGCCCCAGCATTTT.